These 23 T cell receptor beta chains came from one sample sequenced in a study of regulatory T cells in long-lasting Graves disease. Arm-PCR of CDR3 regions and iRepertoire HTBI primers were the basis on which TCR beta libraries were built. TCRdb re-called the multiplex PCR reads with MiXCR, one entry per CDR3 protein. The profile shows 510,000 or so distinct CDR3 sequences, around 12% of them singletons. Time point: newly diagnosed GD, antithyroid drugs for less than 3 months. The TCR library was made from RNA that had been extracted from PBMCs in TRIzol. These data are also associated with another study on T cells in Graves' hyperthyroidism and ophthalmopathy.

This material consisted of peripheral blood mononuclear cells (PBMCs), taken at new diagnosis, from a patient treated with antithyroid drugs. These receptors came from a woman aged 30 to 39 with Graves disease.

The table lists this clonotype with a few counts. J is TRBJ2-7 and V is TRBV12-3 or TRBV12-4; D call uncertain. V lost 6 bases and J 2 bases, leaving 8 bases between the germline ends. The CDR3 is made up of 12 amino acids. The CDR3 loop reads CASSHATYEQYF. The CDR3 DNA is TGTGCCAGCAGCCACGCAACCTACGAGCAGTACTTC.

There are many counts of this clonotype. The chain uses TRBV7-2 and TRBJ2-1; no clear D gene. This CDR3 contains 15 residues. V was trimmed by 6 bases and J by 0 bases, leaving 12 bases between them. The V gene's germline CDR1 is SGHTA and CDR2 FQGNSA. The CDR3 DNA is TGTGCCAGCAGTAAGCGAACCAGCTCCTACAATGAGCAGTTCTTC. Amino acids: CASSKRTSSYNEQFF.

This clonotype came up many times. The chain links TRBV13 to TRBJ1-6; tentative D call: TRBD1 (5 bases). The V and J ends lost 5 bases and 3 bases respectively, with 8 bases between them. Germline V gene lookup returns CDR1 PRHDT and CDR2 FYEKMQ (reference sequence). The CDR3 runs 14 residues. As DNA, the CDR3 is TGTGCCAGCAGCGAGGGGAACTATAATTCACCCCTCCACTTT. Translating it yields CASSEGNYNSPLHF.

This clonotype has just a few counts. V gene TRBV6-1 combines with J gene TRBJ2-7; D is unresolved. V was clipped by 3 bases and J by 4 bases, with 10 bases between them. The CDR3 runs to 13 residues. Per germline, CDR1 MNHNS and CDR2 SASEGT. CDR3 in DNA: TGTGCCAGCAGTGACAGGCTGCTGTACGAGCAGTACTTC. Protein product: CASSDRLLYEQYF.

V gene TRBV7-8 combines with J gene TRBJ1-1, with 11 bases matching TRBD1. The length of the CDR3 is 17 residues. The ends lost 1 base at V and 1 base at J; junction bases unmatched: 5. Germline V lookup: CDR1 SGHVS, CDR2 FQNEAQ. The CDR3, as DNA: TGTGCCAGCAGCTTAGACGGGGACAGGGGGACGAACACTGAAGCTTTCTTT. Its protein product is CASSLDGDRGTNTEAFF. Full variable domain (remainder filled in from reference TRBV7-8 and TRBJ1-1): GAGVSQSPRYKVAKRGQDVALRCDPISGHVSLFWYQQALGQGPEFLTYFQNEAQLDKSGLPSDRFFAERPEGSVSTLKIQRTQQEDSAVYLCASSLDGDRGTNTEAFFGQGTRLTVV.

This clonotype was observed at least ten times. The CDR3 protein is CASSLWPANTEAFF. The CDR3 DNA follows: TGTGCCAGCAGTTTATGGCCAGCGAACACTGAAGCTTTCTTT. V gene TRBV12-3 or TRBV12-4 combines with J gene TRBJ1-1, with D unclear. CDR3 length: 14 amino acids. V lost 2 bases and J lost 1, with 8 bases in between.

CDR3 coding DNA: TGTGCCAGCAGCCCAACCGGGAGGGCCATCTACGAGCAGTACTTC. Amino acid sequence: CASSPTGRAIYEQYF. V is TRBV7-9 and J is TRBJ2-7, with 8 bases fitting TRBD2. Germline V CDR1 and CDR2: SEHNR, FQNEAQ (reference sequence). The CDR3 extends over 15 amino acids. The trim removed 5 bases at V and 3 bases at J, leaving 9 bases unmatched.

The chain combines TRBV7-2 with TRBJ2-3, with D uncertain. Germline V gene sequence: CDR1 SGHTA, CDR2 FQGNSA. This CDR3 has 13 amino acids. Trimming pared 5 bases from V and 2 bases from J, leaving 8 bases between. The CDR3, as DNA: TGTGCCAGCAGCCGGCCGGCCACAGATACGCAGTATTTT. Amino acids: CASSRPATDTQYF.

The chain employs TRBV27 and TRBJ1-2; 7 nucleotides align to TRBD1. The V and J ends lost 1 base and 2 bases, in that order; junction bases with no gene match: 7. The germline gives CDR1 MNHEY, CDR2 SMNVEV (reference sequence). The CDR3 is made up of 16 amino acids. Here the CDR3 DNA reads TGTGCCAGCAGTTTATGGGCAGGGGGGGTGAACTATGGCTACACCTTC. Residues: CASSLWAGGVNYGYTF.

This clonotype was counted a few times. CDR3 loop: CASMGTATNEKLFF. CDR3 nucleotides: TGTGCCAGCATGGGGACAGCAACTAATGAAAAACTGTTTTTT. The chain carries TRBV6-2 or TRBV6-3 and TRBJ1-4, with TRBD1 matching 7 bases. The CDR3 is made up of 14 amino acids. CDR1 and CDR2 from the germline V gene are MNHEY and SVGEGT. V shed 7 bases, J shed 0 bases, and the junction held 2 bases outside the gene matches.

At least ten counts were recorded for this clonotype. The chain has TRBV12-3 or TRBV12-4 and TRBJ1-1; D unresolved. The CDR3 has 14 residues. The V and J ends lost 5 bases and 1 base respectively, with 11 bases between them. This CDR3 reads CASSTGARNTEAFF. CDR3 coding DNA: TGTGCCAGCAGTACCGGAGCCAGGAACACTGAAGCTTTCTTT.

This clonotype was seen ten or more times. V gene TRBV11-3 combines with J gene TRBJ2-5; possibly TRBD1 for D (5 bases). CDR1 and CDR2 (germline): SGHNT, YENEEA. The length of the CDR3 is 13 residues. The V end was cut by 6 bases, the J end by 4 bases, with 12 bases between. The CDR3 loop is CASRTWGGETQYF. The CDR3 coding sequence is TGTGCCAGCAGGACCTGGGGCGGAGAGACCCAGTACTTC.

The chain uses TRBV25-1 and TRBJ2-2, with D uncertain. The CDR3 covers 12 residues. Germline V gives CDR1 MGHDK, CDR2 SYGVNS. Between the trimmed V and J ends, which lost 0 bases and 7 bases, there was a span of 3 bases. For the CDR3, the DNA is TGTGCCAGCAGTGAATATGACGGGGAGCTGTTTTTT. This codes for CASSEYDGELFF.

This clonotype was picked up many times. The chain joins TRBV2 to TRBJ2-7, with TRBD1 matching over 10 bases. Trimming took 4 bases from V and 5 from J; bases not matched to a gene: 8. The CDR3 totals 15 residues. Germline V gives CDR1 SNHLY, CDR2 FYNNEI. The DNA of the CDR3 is TGTGCCAGCAGTGCACCGGGACAGGGGATCCACGAGCAGTACTTC. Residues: CASSAPGQGIHEQYF.

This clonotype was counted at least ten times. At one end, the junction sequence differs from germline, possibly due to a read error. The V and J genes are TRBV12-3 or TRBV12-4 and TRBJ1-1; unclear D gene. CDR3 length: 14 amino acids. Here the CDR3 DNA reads TGTGCCAGCATTATCTTGGACGTCGGCACTGAAGCTTCCTTT. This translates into CASIILDVGTEASF.

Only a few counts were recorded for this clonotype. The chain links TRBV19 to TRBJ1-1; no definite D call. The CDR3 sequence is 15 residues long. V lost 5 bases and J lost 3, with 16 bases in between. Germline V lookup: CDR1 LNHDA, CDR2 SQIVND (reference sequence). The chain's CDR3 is CASSGGSSLDTEAFF. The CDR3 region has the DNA TGTGCCAGTAGTGGTGGCAGTTCTCTGGACACTGAAGCTTTCTTT.

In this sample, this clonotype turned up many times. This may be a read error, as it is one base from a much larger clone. In nucleotides, the CDR3 is TGTGCCAGCAGTTCAGACGGGAGAGGGGATAATTCACCCCTCCACTTT. Protein: CASSSDGRGDNSPLHF. The chain employs TRBV12-3 or TRBV12-4 and TRBJ1-6; D is possibly TRBD1 (5 bases). CDR3 length: 16 residues. Trimming stripped 4 bases from V and 5 bases from J, with 15 bases between.

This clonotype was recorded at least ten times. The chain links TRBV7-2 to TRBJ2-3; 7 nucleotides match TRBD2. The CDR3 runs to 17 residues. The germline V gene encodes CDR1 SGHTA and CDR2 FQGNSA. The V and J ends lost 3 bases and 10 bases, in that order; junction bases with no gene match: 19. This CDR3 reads CASSFGLYRGDGLAQYF. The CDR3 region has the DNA TGTGCCAGCAGCTTCGGGCTTTATCGGGGGGACGGGTTGGCGCAGTATTTT.

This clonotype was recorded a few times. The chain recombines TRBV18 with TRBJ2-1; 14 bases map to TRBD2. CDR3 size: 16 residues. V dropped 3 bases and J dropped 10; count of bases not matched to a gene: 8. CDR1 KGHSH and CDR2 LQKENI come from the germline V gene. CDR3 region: CASSPSTGTSGREQFF. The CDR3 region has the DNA TGTGCCAGCTCACCTTCTACCGGGACTAGCGGGAGAGAGCAGTTCTTC.

CDR3 loop: CASSLMTSGSSNEQFF. In DNA form, the CDR3 reads TGCGCCAGCAGCTTGATGACTAGCGGGTCTTCGAATGAGCAGTTCTTC. This rearrangement joins TRBV5-1 to TRBJ2-1, with 10 bases matching TRBD2. J lost 7 bases, V lost 1 base, and 8 bases had no gene match. There are 16 residues in the CDR3. Germline CDR1 reads SGHRS; CDR2 reads YFSETQ.

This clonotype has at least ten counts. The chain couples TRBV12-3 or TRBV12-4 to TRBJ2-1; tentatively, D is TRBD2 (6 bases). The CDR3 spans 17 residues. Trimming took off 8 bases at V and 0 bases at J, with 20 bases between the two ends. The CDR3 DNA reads TGTGCCAGCGGCCGACGTAAAGGCGGGACCTCCTACAATGAGCAGTTCTTC. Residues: CASGRRKGGTSYNEQFF.

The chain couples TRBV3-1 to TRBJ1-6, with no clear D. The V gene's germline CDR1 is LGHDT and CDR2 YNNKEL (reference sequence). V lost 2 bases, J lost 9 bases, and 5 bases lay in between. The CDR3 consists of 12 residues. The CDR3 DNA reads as TGTGCCAGCAGCCAATCAGGTTCACCCCTCCACTTT. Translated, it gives CASSQSGSPLHF.

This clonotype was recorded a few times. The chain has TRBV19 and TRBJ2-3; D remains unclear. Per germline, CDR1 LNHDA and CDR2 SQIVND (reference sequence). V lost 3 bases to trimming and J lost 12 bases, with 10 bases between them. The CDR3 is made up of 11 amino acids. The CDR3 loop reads CASSIGYLQYF. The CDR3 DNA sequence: TGTGCCAGTAGTATCGGGTACCTCCAGTATTTT.